A single sample is the source of the 21 T cell receptor beta chains below, sequenced in a study of cytomegalovirus exposure and HLA in healthy donors. PCR amplification relied on 60 Vbeta primers (plus 13 Jbeta primers). Sequenced by immunoSEQ multiplex PCR; TCRdb stores in-frame clones only, minus some. In the table there are some 200,000 clones, approximately 70% of which are singletons. The sample taken for sequencing was PBMCs. All receptors come from a man aged 35-49 years in good health and CMV-seropositive.

The chain links TRBV25-1 to TRBJ1-2, with D uncertain. The germline gives CDR1 MGHDK, CDR2 SYGVNS. This CDR3 comprises 13 residues. The V end lost 9 bases, the J end lost 1 base, and 12 bases lay between the germline ends. CDR3 in amino acids: CARAWLYNYGYTF. Here the CDR3 DNA reads TGTGCCAGAGCGTGGCTGTATAACTATGGCTACACCTTC.

V is TRBV5-8 and J is TRBJ2-5, with a weak D call TRBD1 (5 bases). Germline CDR1 is SGHTS and CDR2 is YDEGEE. The ends were cut back, 5 bases at V and 4 bases at J, with 12 bases in the middle. The length of the CDR3 is 13 residues. The CDR3 region has the DNA TGTGCCAGCAGTCTACAGGTGGGAGAGACCCAGTACTTC. This codes for CASSLQVGETQYF.

In this sample, this clone turned up a few times. Other DNA sequences in this specimen translate into the identical CDR3. The genes are TRBV6-6 and TRBJ1-2; the D gene is possibly TRBD1 (5 bases). Germline lookup yields CDR1 MNHNY and CDR2 SVGAGI (reference sequence). The CDR3 has 15 amino acids. The ends were cut back, 0 bases at V and 0 bases at J, with 8 bases in the middle. The CDR3 sequence is CASSYSGGSNYGYTF. CDR3 coding DNA: TGTGCCAGCAGTTACTCGGGGGGTTCTAACTATGGCTACACCTTC.

This clone was counted between two and nine times. This chain uses TRBV7-2 with TRBJ1-4, with D perhaps TRBD1 (5 bases). CDR3 length: 15 amino acids. Trimming took off 4 bases at V and 8 bases at J, with 17 bases between the two ends. Germline V gene sequence: CDR1 SGHTA, CDR2 FQGNSA. The CDR3 protein is CASSYLTPQGEKLFF. CDR3 nucleotides: TGTGCCAGCAGCTACCTCACCCCGCAGGGAGAAAAACTGTTTTTT.

This clone occurred a few times. The chain employs TRBV5-6 and TRBJ2-3, with 13 bases that match TRBD2. Trimming removed 2 bases from V and 3 bases from J; junction bases left unmatched: 3. The CDR3 spans 16 residues. Germline V gene data show CDR1 as SGHDT and CDR2 as YYEEEE. CDR3 residues: CASSLLAGGGTDTQYF. CDR3 nucleotides: TGTGCCAGCAGCTTACTAGCGGGGGGGGGTACAGATACGCAGTATTTT.

This rearrangement joins TRBV11-2 to TRBJ2-2; D perhaps matches TRBD2 (6 bases). This CDR3 has 15 amino acids. The germline V gene encodes CDR1 SGHAT and CDR2 FQNNGV. The V gene lost 2 bases and the J gene lost 7 bases, with 14 bases spanning the gap. The CDR3 is CASSLLSGDGGELFF. The CDR3 nucleotides read TGTGCCAGCAGCTTATTGTCGGGGGATGGCGGGGAGCTGTTTTTT. Full variable domain (outside the CDR3, taken from reference TRBV11-2 and TRBJ2-2): EAGVAQSPRYKIIEKRQSVAFWCNPISGHATLYWYQQILGQGPKLLIQFQNNGVVDDSQLPKDRFSAERLKGVDSTLKIQPAKLEDSAVYLCASSLLSGDGGELFFGEGSRLTVL.

Concerning this clone itself: At one end, the junction sequence differs from germline, possibly due to a read error. The sample carries other DNA sequences with the same CDR3. This chain uses TRBV25-1 with TRBJ1-1, with TRBD1 identical over 7 bases. CDR1 and CDR2 (germline): MGHDK, SYGVNS. The CDR3 consists of 11 residues. The CDR3 coding sequence is TGTGCCACCACAGGGGTCACTGAAGCCTTCTTT. It yields the protein CATTGVTEAFF.

The rearrangement joins TRBV6-1 to TRBJ1-6; a possible D gene is TRBD1 (6 bases). Looked up from germline, CDR1 is MNHNS and CDR2 is SASEGT. Trimming left V 4 bases short and J 10 bases short, with 11 bases between. The CDR3 consists of 13 residues. CDR3 coding DNA: TGTGCCAGCAGTGCCGGACAGTTCTCACCCCTCCACTTT. Its protein product is CASSAGQFSPLHF.

In DNA, the CDR3 is TGTGCCAGCAGTTCCCCGCGGAGAAATGAGCAGTTCTTC. Its translation: CASSSPRRNEQFF. This chain joins TRBV6-1 and TRBJ2-1, with D unclear. Germline CDR1 MNHNS, CDR2 SASEGT. There are 13 residues in the CDR3. Trimming left V 5 bases short and J 7 bases short, with 12 bases between.

This rearrangement joins TRBV5-6 to TRBJ2-2; D ambiguous. V was clipped by 1 base and J by 5 bases, with 12 bases between them. Germline V gene data show CDR1 as SGHDT and CDR2 as YYEEEE. The CDR3 consists of 15 residues. CDR3 in DNA: TGTGCCAGCAGCTTGCAGGTGATTAGGACCGGGGAGCTGTTTTTT. Its translation is CASSLQVIRTGELFF.

The chain has TRBV2 and TRBJ2-3, with D unclear. CDR3 length equals 13 residues. CDR1 is SNHLY and CDR2 is FYNNEI in the germline V gene. The germline V and J ends were trimmed by 6 bases and 6 bases, with 13 bases remaining between them. For the CDR3, the DNA is TGTGCCAGCAGCCCCCTAGTAATCGATACGCAGTATTTT. Encoded protein: CASSPLVIDTQYF.

This clone was picked up one time. Relative to the germline gene, one junction end is altered; a read error may explain this. The gene calls are TRBV7-2 and TRBJ2-7; 8 bases fit TRBD1. The length of the CDR3 is 14 residues. CDR1 and CDR2 from the germline V gene are SGHTA and FQGNSA. The CDR3 loop is CASSRTGLSYGQYF. The CDR3 DNA is TGTGCCAGCAGCCGGACAGGGCTCTCCTACGGGCAGTACTTC.

As regards this clone: Different DNA sequences within this sample yield the same CDR3. The chain employs TRBV5-4 and TRBJ1-2; the match to TRBD1 covers 7 bases. There are 12 residues in the CDR3. Germline lookup yields CDR1 SGHNT and CDR2 YYREEE (reference sequence). J gave up 4 bases and V 5 bases, and 2 bases lay outside the gene matches. CDR3 residues: CASRWDSYGYTF. The DNA of the CDR3 is TGTGCCAGCAGATGGGACAGCTATGGCTACACCTTC.

The genes are TRBV5-1 and TRBJ2-2; 9 bases match TRBD1. The V gene end was trimmed by 8 bases and the J gene end by 4 bases; junction bases not matched to a gene: 9. Looked up from germline, CDR1 is SGHRS and CDR2 is YFSETQ. The CDR3 is 15 amino acids. The CDR3, as DNA: TGCGCCAGTAACAGGGGGCGCGAGAGCACCGGGGAGCTGTTTTTT. The encoded protein is CASNRGRESTGELFF.

The chain joins TRBV11-3 to TRBJ2-3; D is perhaps TRBD1 (5 bases). The V gene's germline CDR1 is SGHNT and CDR2 YENEEA. The CDR3 is 15 residues long. V shed 1 base and J shed 2 bases, with 10 bases lying between them. The CDR3 DNA reads as TGTGCCAGCAGCTTAGGGGGCGAACTCACAGATACGCAGTATTTT. This sequence encodes CASSLGGELTDTQYF.

The rearrangement links TRBV5-8 to TRBJ1-2; D is possibly TRBD1 (5 bases). V lost 0 bases, J lost 2 bases, and 11 bases lay in between. The CDR3 is made up of 15 amino acids. Germline V lookup: CDR1 SGHTS, CDR2 YDEGEE. DNA of the CDR3: TGTGCCAGCAGCTTGGAACTCGACAGCAACTATGGCTACACCTTC. Its protein is CASSLELDSNYGYTF.

The table lists this clone with a few counts. The chain has TRBV5-4 and TRBJ2-7, with 8 bases fitting TRBD1. The CDR3 is made up of 15 amino acids. The V gene end was trimmed by 1 base and the J gene end by 6 bases; junction bases not matched to a gene: 9. Germline V gene lookup returns CDR1 SGHNT and CDR2 YYREEE (reference sequence). The CDR3 is CASSLPGQGSGEQYF. In DNA form, the CDR3 reads TGTGCCAGCAGCTTGCCAGGACAGGGCAGCGGCGAGCAGTACTTC.

The V gene is TRBV6-1, the J gene TRBJ2-7; D may be TRBD1 (6 bases). This CDR3 is 14 amino acids long. From germline, CDR1 is MNHNS and CDR2 SASEGT. Deletions cut 6 bases from V and 6 bases from J, with 18 bases between. CDR3 amino acids: CASRFRGRMREQYF. The CDR3 DNA follows: TGTGCCAGCAGATTCAGGGGCCGGATGCGCGAGCAGTACTTC.

The chain has TRBV6-5 and TRBJ2-5; tentatively, D is TRBD2 (6 bases). This CDR3 contains 12 residues. Germline V gives CDR1 MNHEY, CDR2 SVGAGI. V gave up 8 bases and J gave up 5 bases, with 12 bases separating them. The CDR3 loop is CASGGVGETQYF. CDR3 DNA sequence: TGTGCCAGCGGAGGGGTGGGGGAGACCCAGTACTTC.

This clone was seen more than once but under ten times. The rearrangement uses TRBV7-6 and TRBJ2-1, with TRBD1 as a possible D gene (7 bases). The CDR3 sequence is 17 residues long. The V and J ends lost 1 base and 6 bases respectively, with 19 bases between them. CDR1 and CDR2 (germline): SGHVS, FNYEAQ. Here the CDR3 DNA reads TGTGCCAGCAGCTTAGAGGCCCGCCAGGGGGGCGTCAATGAGCAGTTCTTC. This sequence encodes CASSLEARQGGVNEQFF.

The genes are TRBV23-1 and TRBJ2-2, with a possible D match to TRBD1 (7 bases). TRBV23-1 is an open reading frame whose function is uncertain. V lost 4 bases and J lost 3, with 15 bases in between. CDR3 length: 16 residues. CDR3 sequence reads: CASSPQGGLHTGELFF. The CDR3 DNA sequence: TGCGCCAGCAGTCCGCAGGGGGGCCTACACACCGGGGAGCTGTTTTTT.